This TCR beta chain was sequenced during a study of cytomegalovirus exposure and HLA in healthy donors. On the study more broadly: Of all 360 or so donors who were genotyped, about 84% belonged to the Caucasian-associated ancestry cluster.

This CDR3 has 14 residues. Germline CDR1 reads SGHRS; CDR2 reads YFSETQ. Losses at the gene ends were 6 bases for V and 0 bases for J; bases not matched to a gene: 2. The study, taken as a whole, reports: Within the data, a cluster of highly shared sequence variants was likely a sequencing artifact. There were 150 to 200 TCR beta chains listed as cytomegalovirus-associated. An analysis was carried out at a later point. It showed that HLA-associated TCR beta chains were more clonally expanded than equally common non-associated chains.

Turning to this clone: The antigen remains unidentified.

The study ran its PCR with 60 Vbeta and 13 Jbeta primers. Libraries were prepared by immunoSEQ multiplex PCR; TCRdb keeps only in-frame clonotypes and omits some of them. In the table there are approximately 240,000 clones, around four fifths of which are singletons. This TCR derives from a woman in her fifties or sixties in good health and CMV-seropositive. Sequenced: PBMCs. The V gene is TRBV5-1, the J gene TRBJ1-1; 10 bases line up with TRBD1. CDR3 DNA: TGCGCCAGCAAGGGACAGGGGATGAACACTGAAGCTTTCTTT. Amino acids: CASKGQGMNTEAFF.